These T cell receptor beta chains were read from a single sample in a study of T-cell reconstitution after alpha-beta-depleted transplantation in children. TCRdb ran MiXCR on the PCR reads and lists one entry per CDR3 protein. This table holds around 420,000 distinct CDR3 sequences, roughly 15% found once. Sample: PBMCs, mostly from graft donor cells, taken 360 days after TCRalphabeta/CD19-depleted stem cell transplant. The source of these receptors is a boy younger than two who had a stem cell transplant for Wiskott-Aldrich syndrome, so the T cells may come from the graft donor. Both conserved end residues are trimmed from each CDR3. D genes are given only for firm matches.

V,D,J,CDR3
TRBV28,TRBD2,TRBJ2-1,ASSRTGLALNEQF
TRBV7-8,NA,TRBJ2-2,ASSPRKGLTGELF
TRBV20-1,NA,TRBJ2-7,SARVRFGREQY
TRBV6-2/TRBV6-3,TRBD2,TRBJ2-1,ASSYSFGLAGASNPNEQF
TRBV24-1,NA,TRBJ2-5,ATSDPTGWGETQY
TRBV5-1,TRBD2,TRBJ2-3,ASSLFPAGGADTQY
TRBV5-6,NA,TRBJ2-7,ASSLTRTPYEQY
TRBV7-9,NA,TRBJ1-1,ASSLEGGAEAF
TRBV7-2,TRBD1,TRBJ2-2,ASSSPRQGTAGELF
TRBV12-3/TRBV12-4,NA,TRBJ2-3,ASSFETGPRTDTQY
TRBV12-3/TRBV12-4,TRBD2,TRBJ2-1,ASSRTSGTVKNEQF
TRBV20-1,TRBD1,TRBJ2-7,SARDRRGQGGYEQY
TRBV7-2,NA,TRBJ2-3,ASSLDLRTDTQY
TRBV25-1,NA,TRBJ1-3,ASPHGGYRNTIY
TRBV7-8,NA,TRBJ1-3,ASSLSAGPNTIY
TRBV28,NA,TRBJ2-5,ASSSAGETQY